These 22 T cell receptor beta chains share one sample of origin, sequenced in a study of patients and donors after allogeneic stem cell transplantation. Using its own MiXCR run on the RT-PCR reads, TCRdb lists one record per CDR3 protein. The sample has fewer than 250,000 distinct CDR3 sequences, 14% seen once. Sequenced input: blood, either unsorted or a sorted T cell fraction (not recorded which). These receptors were obtained from a human donor who was either an allogeneic HSCT recipient or a stem cell or donor lymphocyte infusion donor (not recorded which). It is not recorded whose cells these are; they may come from a transplant donor.

The chain employs TRBV5-1 and TRBJ2-6; the match to TRBD2 covers 8 bases. CDR3 length: 19 amino acids. Germline CDR1 and CDR2: SGHRS and YFSETQ. The junction had 15 bases not matched to a gene; V was cut back by 3 bases and J by 4 bases. CDR3 nucleotides: TGCGCCAGCAGCTCCGGCCCCCAAAGCGGGGGCACCGGGGCCAACGTCCTGACTTTC. Encoded protein: CASSSGPQSGGTGANVLTF.

V is TRBV23-1 and J is TRBJ2-7, with 9 bases that match TRBD1. TRBV23-1 belongs to the ORF category, with a function that is uncertain. J gave up 2 bases and V 8 bases, and 7 bases lay outside the gene matches. The CDR3 totals 14 residues. CDR3: CASASGTGPYEQYF. CDR3 nucleotides: TGCGCCAGCGCTTCCGGGACAGGGCCCTACGAGCAGTACTTC.

V gene TRBV19 combines with J gene TRBJ2-2, with D unresolved. V lost 1 base to trimming and J lost 0 bases, with 3 bases between them. The germline CDR1 and CDR2 sequences are LNHDA and SQIVND (reference sequence). The CDR3 has 14 amino acids. For the CDR3, the DNA is TGTGCCAGTAGTATAGCGGCGAACACCGGGGAGCTGTTTTTT. Translation gives CASSIAANTGELFF.

The chain joins TRBV19 to TRBJ1-5; D possibly corresponds to TRBD1 (5 bases). V dropped 3 bases and J dropped 6 bases, with 15 bases sitting between them. Looked up from germline, CDR1 is LNHDA and CDR2 is SQIVND (reference sequence). CDR3 length equals 15 residues. DNA for the CDR3: TGTGCCAGTAGTATTTCGCAGGGCGAAGGTCAGCCCCAGCATTTT. It is translated as CASSISQGEGQPQHF.

This clonotype has at least ten counts. The chain combines TRBV6-2 or TRBV6-3 with TRBJ1-5, with 8 bases aligning to TRBD1. CDR1 and CDR2 from the germline V gene are MNHEY and SVGEGT. This CDR3 is 19 amino acids long. With V trimmed by 1 base and J by 0 bases, 11 bases remained unmatched. In DNA form, the CDR3 reads TGTGCCAGCAGTTACTTAATCGGACAGGGACAACCTAGCAATCAGCCCCAGCATTTT. Translating it yields CASSYLIGQGQPSNQPQHF.

This clonotype was observed a few times. The J gene is TRBJ2-5, the V gene TRBV10-3; maybe TRBD2 (6 bases). This CDR3 comprises 16 residues. CDR1 ENHRY and CDR2 SYGVKD come from the germline V gene. V lost 8 bases and J lost 1, with 20 bases in between. The CDR3 is CAIASYGGGGQETQYF. In nucleotides, the CDR3 is TGTGCCATCGCGTCATACGGGGGTGGGGGCCAAGAGACCCAGTACTTC.

This chain connects TRBV6-2 or TRBV6-3 to TRBJ1-1, with TRBD1 matching over 8 bases. Unmatched junction bases numbered 4, after V lost 11 bases and J lost 5 bases. The length of the CDR3 is 11 residues. Germline V gene sequence: CDR1 MNHEY, CDR2 SVGEGT. The CDR3 region has the DNA TGTGCCTGTGGACAGGGAACTGAAGCTTTCTTT. This translates into CACGQGTEAFF.

Ten or more counts support this clonotype. The chain is built from TRBV12-3 or TRBV12-4 and TRBJ1-3; TRBD1 aligns across 7 bases. The V and J ends lost 3 bases and 4 bases, in that order; junction bases with no gene match: 6. The CDR3 totals 15 residues. The CDR3 nucleotides read TGTGCCAGCAGTTTTGCAGGGGGTCCCGGAAACACCATATATTTT. It yields the protein CASSFAGGPGNTIYF.

The V and J genes are TRBV6-2 or TRBV6-3 and TRBJ1-6; D remains unclear. CDR1 and CDR2 (germline): MNHEY, SVGEGT. Trimming took 6 bases from V and 3 from J, leaving 12 bases between them. This CDR3 is 15 amino acids long. This CDR3 reads CASRGAKNYNSPLHF. DNA for the CDR3: TGTGCCAGCAGAGGCGCTAAGAACTATAATTCACCCCTCCACTTT.

This clonotype was seen more than once but under ten times. The rearrangement links TRBV5-1 to TRBJ2-7, with 8 nucleotides matching TRBD1. The CDR3 consists of 16 residues. V dropped 1 base and J dropped 5; count of bases not matched to a gene: 11. Per the germline V gene, CDR1 is SGHRS and CDR2 is YFSETQ. CDR3 sequence reads: CASSLRLGQGGHEQYF. In DNA form, the CDR3 reads TGCGCCAGCAGCTTGAGACTCGGACAGGGCGGGCACGAGCAGTACTTC.

This clonotype was counted once. CDR3 sequence (DNA): TGTGCCAGCAGCTTCGACGACCGCCGATACACAGATACGCAGTATTTT. As protein: CASSFDDRRYTDTQYF. The chain carries TRBV7-4 and TRBJ2-3, with no clear D. The CDR3 spans 16 residues. V lost 3 bases and J 2 bases, leaving 15 bases between the germline ends. Germline V lookup: CDR1 SGHVT, CDR2 SQSDAQ.

There are a few counts of this clonotype. The V call is TRBV9, the J call TRBJ1-6; D not certain. V shed 2 bases and J shed 5 bases, with 8 bases lying between them. CDR3 length equals 14 residues. CDR1 SGDLS and CDR2 YYNGEE come from the germline V gene. CDR3 residues: CASSVTADNSPLHF. The DNA for the CDR3 is TGTGCCAGCAGCGTGACGGCCGATAATTCACCCCTCCACTTT.

This clonotype occurred a few times. DNA for the CDR3: TGTGCCAGCAGTTACCCAGGGGACGGAAACACCATATATTTT. Translation: CASSYPGDGNTIYF. The chain is built from TRBV6-5 and TRBJ1-3; D is perhaps TRBD1 (6 bases). Trimming pared 2 bases from V and 4 bases from J, leaving 9 bases between. Germline CDR1 MNHEY, CDR2 SVGAGI. The CDR3 is made up of 14 amino acids.

The V gene is TRBV20-1, the J gene TRBJ2-3; 10 bases agree with TRBD2. The germline CDR1 and CDR2 sequences are DFQATT and SNEGSKA (reference sequence). With 3 bases clipped from V and 5 bases from J, the junction kept 11 bases outside the gene matches. The CDR3 has 16 residues. DNA for the CDR3: TGCAGTGCTAGTGTGGCTAGCGGGAGCGGGATAGATACGCAGTATTTT. The encoded protein is CSASVASGSGIDTQYF.

In this sample, this clonotype turned up a few times. The chain recombines TRBV20-1 with TRBJ1-2; possible D gene TRBD1, 5 bases. Germline V gene sequence: CDR1 DFQATT, CDR2 SNEGSKA (reference sequence). The V end lost 0 bases, the J end lost 5 bases, and 10 bases lay between the germline ends. The CDR3 sequence is 13 residues long. The CDR3 here is CSAREGGGYGYTF. The CDR3 DNA reads as TGCAGTGCTAGAGAGGGGGGTGGATATGGCTACACCTTC.

The genes are TRBV30 and TRBJ1-1; no definite D call. V was pared by 0 bases and J by 3 bases, with 8 bases between. Germline V gene data show CDR1 as GTSNPN and CDR2 as SVGIG (reference sequence). The CDR3 is 13 residues long. The CDR3 sequence is CAWSVGLDTEAFF. The DNA of the CDR3 is TGTGCCTGGAGTGTAGGTCTCGACACTGAAGCTTTCTTT. Full variable domain (remainder filled in from reference TRBV30 and TRBJ1-1): SQTIHQWPATLVQPVGSPLSLECTVEGTSNPNLYWYRQAAGRGLQLLFYSVGIGQISSEVPQNLSASRPQDRQFILSSKKLLLSDSGFYLCAWSVGLDTEAFFGQGTRLTVV.

This clonotype has only a few counts. The rearrangement links TRBV20-1 to TRBJ2-3, with 11 bases matching TRBD2. With V trimmed by 2 bases and J by 1 base, 5 bases remained unmatched. The CDR3 contains 16 residues. Per germline, CDR1 DFQATT and CDR2 SNEGSKA (reference sequence). The CDR3 DNA is TGCAGTGCTAGAATACTTAGCGGGGGGGGCACAGATACGCAGTATTTT. Encoded protein: CSARILSGGGTDTQYF.

The V gene is TRBV6-1, the J gene TRBJ1-2; 10 bases line up with TRBD1. Trimming removed 7 bases from V and 7 bases from J; junction bases left unmatched: 6. The CDR3 spans 13 residues. Germline V gene data show CDR1 as MNHNS and CDR2 as SASEGT. In nucleotides, the CDR3 is TGTGCCAGCACCGAGACAGGGGGCGGTGGCTACACCTTC. It encodes CASTETGGGGYTF.

This clonotype was seen a few times. This sequence joins TRBV6-5 and TRBJ2-7; no definite D call. Germline V CDR1 and CDR2: MNHEY, SVGAGI. The CDR3 consists of 11 residues. Between the trimmed V and J ends, which lost 3 bases and 8 bases, there was a span of 8 bases. The CDR3 region is CASSYKGQQYF. In nucleotides, the CDR3 is TGTGCCAGCAGTTATAAGGGTCAGCAGTACTTC.

V usage is TRBV30 and J usage is TRBJ1-3; D remains ambiguous. The CDR3 length is 13 residues. Trimming removed 4 bases from V and 0 bases from J, with 7 bases in between. Germline CDR1 and CDR2: GTSNPN and SVGIG (reference sequence). The CDR3 loop is CAWNFLSGNTIYF. In nucleotides, the CDR3 is TGTGCCTGGAATTTCCTCTCTGGAAACACCATATATTTT.

This clonotype appeared many times. The rearrangement joins TRBV28 to TRBJ2-5, with 9 bases fitting TRBD1. Germline values: CDR1 MDHEN, CDR2 SYDVKM. The CDR3 extends over 16 amino acids. V lost 5 bases and J lost 0; bases outside the gene matches: 7. The DNA for the CDR3 is TGTGCCAGCAGTCCCTTGGGGACAGGGTACCAAGAGACCCAGTACTTC. As protein: CASSPLGTGYQETQYF. The full variable domain, its missing parts supplied by reference TRBV28 and TRBJ2-5, is DVKVTQSSRYLVKRTGEKVFLECVQDMDHENMFWYRQDPGLGLRLIYFSYDVKMKEKGDIPEGYSVSREKKERFSLILESASTNQTSMYLCASSPLGTGYQETQYFGPGTRLLVL.

The chain employs TRBV5-4 and TRBJ2-7; no clear D. CDR1 is SGHNT, CDR2 YYREEE, per germline (reference sequence). The CDR3 covers 14 residues. V shed 0 bases and J shed 2 bases, with 9 bases lying between them. CDR3 residues: CASSLAASTYEQYF. CDR3 nucleotides: TGTGCCAGCAGCTTGGCTGCGTCCACCTACGAGCAGTACTTC.